Sequencing of this TCR beta chain was carried out in a study of cytomegalovirus exposure and HLA in healthy donors. Primers: 60 Vbeta forward and 13 Jbeta reverse. TCRdb's copy holds only in-frame clones and misses some; the assay was immunoSEQ multiplex PCR. Among some 97,000 clones listed, 84% were seen once. Details on this clone: Antigen specificity is unknown.

General study results and limits: Highly shared variants forming one cluster were likely a sequencing artifact. Earlier analysis found most TCR beta V segments productive about 90% or about 30% of the time. Generally TCR sequences proved uncommon, though certain public TCRs appeared in numerous donors.

This CDR3 comprises 16 residues. Germline V gene data show CDR1 as SGHNT and CDR2 as YYREEE (reference sequence). V lost 4 bases, J lost 0 bases, and 4 bases stayed unmatched. The clonotype comes from a woman aged 18 to 35 in good health and CMV-seronegative. Material: PBMCs. The genes are TRBV5-4 and TRBJ1-5; 10 bases are a match to TRBD1. This CDR3 is CASSGRDRGSNQPQHF. The CDR3, as DNA: TGTGCCAGCAGCGGAAGGGACAGGGGTAGCAATCAGCCCCAGCATTTT.